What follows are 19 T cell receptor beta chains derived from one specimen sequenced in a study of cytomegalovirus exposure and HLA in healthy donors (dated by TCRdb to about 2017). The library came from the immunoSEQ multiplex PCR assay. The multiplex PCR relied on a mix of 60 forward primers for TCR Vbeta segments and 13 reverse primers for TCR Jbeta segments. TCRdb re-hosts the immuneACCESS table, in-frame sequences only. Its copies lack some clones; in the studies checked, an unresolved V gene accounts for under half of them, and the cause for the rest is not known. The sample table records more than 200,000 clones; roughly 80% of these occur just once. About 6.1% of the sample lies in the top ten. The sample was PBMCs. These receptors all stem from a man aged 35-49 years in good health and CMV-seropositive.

CDR3 sequence reads: CASSLGGAGEKLFF. For the CDR3, the DNA is TGTGCTAGTAGCTTAGGGGGGGCCGGGGAAAAACTGTTTTTT. V gene TRBV12-5 combines with J gene TRBJ1-4, with D maybe TRBD1 (6 bases). The CDR3 has 14 amino acids. The germline V and J ends were trimmed by 8 bases and 8 bases, with 18 bases remaining between them. The germline CDR1 and CDR2 sequences are LGHNT and FRNRAP.

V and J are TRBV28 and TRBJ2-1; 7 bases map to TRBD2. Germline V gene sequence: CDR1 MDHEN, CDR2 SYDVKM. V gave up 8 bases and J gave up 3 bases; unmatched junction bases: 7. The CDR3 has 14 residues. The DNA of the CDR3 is TGTGCCAGCTTCGGCGGGAGTTTCTACAATGAGCAGTTCTTC. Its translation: CASFGGSFYNEQFF. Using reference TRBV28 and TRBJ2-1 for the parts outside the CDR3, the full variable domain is DVKVTQSSRYLVKRTGEKVFLECVQDMDHENMFWYRQDPGLGLRLIYFSYDVKMKEKGDIPEGYSVSREKKERFSLILESASTNQTSMYLCASFGGSFYNEQFFGPGTRLTVL.

In DNA, the CDR3 is TGTGCCAGCTCACAAGGACAAGAAGAGACCCAGTACTTC. The encoded protein is CASSQGQEETQYF. The chain is built from TRBV18 and TRBJ2-5; tentatively, D is TRBD1 (5 bases). V was shortened by 4 bases and J by 3 bases, with 9 bases between the two germline ends. The CDR3 contains 13 residues. The germline gives CDR1 KGHSH, CDR2 LQKENI.

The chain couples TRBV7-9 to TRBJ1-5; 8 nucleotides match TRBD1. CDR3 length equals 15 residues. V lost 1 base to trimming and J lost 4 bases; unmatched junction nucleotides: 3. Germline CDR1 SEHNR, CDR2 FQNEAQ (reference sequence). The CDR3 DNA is TGTGCCAGCAGCTTAGGGACAGGGACGAATCAGCCCCAGCATTTT. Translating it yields CASSLGTGTNQPQHF.

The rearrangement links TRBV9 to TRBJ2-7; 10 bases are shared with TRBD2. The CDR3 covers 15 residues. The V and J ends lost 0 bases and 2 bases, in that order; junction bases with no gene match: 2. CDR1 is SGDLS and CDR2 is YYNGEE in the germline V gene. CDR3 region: CASSVGTSGTYEQYF. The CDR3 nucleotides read TGTGCCAGCAGCGTAGGCACTAGCGGGACCTACGAGCAGTACTTC.

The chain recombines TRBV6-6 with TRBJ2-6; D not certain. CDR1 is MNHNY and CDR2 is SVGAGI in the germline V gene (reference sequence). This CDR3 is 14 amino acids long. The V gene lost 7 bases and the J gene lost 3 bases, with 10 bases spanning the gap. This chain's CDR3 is CASTPLNGANVLTF. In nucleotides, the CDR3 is TGTGCCAGCACCCCACTTAATGGGGCCAACGTCCTGACTTTC.

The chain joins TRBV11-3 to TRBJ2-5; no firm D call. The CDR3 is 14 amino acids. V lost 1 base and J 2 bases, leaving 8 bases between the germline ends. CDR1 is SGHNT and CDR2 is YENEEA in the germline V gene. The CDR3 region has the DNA TGTGCCAGCAGCTTAGCCCAGAGGCAAGAGACCCAGTACTTC. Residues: CASSLAQRQETQYF.

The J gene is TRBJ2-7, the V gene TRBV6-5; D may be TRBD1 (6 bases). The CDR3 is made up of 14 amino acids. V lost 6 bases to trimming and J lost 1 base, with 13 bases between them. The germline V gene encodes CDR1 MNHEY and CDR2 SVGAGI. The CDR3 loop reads CASSYDRKSYEQYF. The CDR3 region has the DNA TGTGCCAGCAGCTACGACAGGAAATCCTACGAGCAGTACTTC.

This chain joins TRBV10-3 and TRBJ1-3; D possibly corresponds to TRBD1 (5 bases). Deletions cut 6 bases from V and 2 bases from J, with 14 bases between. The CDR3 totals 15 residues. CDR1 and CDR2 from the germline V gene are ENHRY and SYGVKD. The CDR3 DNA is TGTGCCATCAGCCCAACAGGAGTTGCTGGAAACACCATATATTTT. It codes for CAISPTGVAGNTIYF.

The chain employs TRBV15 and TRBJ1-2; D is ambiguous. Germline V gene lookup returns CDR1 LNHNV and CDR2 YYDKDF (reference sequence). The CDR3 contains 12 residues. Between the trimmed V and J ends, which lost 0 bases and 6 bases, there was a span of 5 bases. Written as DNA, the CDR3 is TGTGCCACCAGCAGAGACGTAGATGGCTACACCTTC. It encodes CATSRDVDGYTF.

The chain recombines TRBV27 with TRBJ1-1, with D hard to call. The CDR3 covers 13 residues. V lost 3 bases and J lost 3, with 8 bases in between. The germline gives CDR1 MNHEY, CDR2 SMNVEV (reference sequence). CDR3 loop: CASSLKADTEAFF. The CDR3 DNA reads TGTGCCAGCAGTTTGAAGGCGGACACTGAAGCTTTCTTT.

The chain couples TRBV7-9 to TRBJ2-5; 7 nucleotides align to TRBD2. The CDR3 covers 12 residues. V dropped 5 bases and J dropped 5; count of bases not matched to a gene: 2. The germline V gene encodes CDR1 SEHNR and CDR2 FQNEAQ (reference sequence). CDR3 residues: CASSPSGETQYF. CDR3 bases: TGTGCCAGCAGCCCTAGCGGTGAGACCCAGTACTTC.

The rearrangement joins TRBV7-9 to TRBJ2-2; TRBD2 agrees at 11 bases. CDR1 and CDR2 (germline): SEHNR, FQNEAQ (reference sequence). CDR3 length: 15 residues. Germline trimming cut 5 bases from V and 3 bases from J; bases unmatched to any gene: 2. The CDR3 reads CASSGTSGYTGELFF. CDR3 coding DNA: TGTGCCAGCAGCGGGACTAGCGGATACACCGGGGAGCTGTTTTTT.

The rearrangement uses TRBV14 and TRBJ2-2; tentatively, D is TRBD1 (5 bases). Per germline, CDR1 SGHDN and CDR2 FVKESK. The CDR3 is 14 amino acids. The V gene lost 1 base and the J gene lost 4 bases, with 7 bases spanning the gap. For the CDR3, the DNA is TGTGCCAGCAGCCAAGTCAGGGCCACCGGGGAGCTGTTTTTT. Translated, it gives CASSQVRATGELFF.

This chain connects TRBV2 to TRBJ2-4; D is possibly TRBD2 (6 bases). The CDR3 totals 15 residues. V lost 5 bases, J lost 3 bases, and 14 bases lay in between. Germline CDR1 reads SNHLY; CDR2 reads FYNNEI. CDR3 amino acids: CASSSTGVGKNIQYF. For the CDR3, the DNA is TGTGCCAGCAGTTCGACGGGAGTAGGCAAAAACATTCAGTACTTC.

Here the CDR3 DNA reads TGTGCCAGCAGTTCTGGAGGGCAGGATGGCTACACCTTC. Amino acid sequence: CASSSGGQDGYTF. The rearrangement joins TRBV6-5 to TRBJ1-2, with D unresolved. From germline, CDR1 is MNHEY and CDR2 SVGAGI. CDR3 length equals 13 residues. Trimming left V 4 bases short and J 6 bases short, with 12 bases between.

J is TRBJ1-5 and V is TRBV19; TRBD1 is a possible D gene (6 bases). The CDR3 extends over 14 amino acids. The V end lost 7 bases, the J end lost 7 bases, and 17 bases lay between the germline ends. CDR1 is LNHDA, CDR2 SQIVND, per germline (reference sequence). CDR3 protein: CASTPWGGRQPQHF. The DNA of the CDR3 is TGTGCCAGTACCCCCTGGGGGGGCAGACAGCCCCAGCATTTT.

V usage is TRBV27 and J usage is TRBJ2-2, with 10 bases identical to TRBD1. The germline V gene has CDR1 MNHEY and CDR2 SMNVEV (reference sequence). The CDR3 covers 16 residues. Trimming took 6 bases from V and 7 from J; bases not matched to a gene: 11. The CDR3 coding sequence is TGTGCCAGCAGCCCGATGACAGGGGGCGCCGGCGGGGAGCTGTTTTTT. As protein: CASSPMTGGAGGELFF.

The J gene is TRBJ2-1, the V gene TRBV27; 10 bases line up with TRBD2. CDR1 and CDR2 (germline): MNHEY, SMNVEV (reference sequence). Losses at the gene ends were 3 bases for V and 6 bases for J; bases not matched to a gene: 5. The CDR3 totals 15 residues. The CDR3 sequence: CASSLGLALPNEQFF. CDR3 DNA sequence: TGTGCCAGCAGTTTGGGACTAGCGCTCCCCAATGAGCAGTTCTTC.